This T cell receptor (beta chain) derives from a study of cytomegalovirus exposure and HLA in healthy donors. This clone was detected only a few times. The PCR made use of 60 Vbeta and 13 Jbeta primers. This table comes from immunoSEQ multiplex PCR, and its TCRdb copy is limited to in-frame clones, with some not included. The sample records 210,000 or so clones, 75% to 85% being singletons. The trim removed 6 bases at V and 0 bases at J, leaving 12 bases unmatched. Germline V CDR1 and CDR2: SNHLY, FYNNEI. The CDR3 length is 18 residues. The rearrangement links TRBV2 to TRBJ2-7, with 12 bases matching TRBD2. This receptor was taken from a woman aged 60-70 years in good health and CMV-seropositive. Sequenced: PBMCs. For the CDR3, the DNA is TGTGCCAGCAGCCTCGGGACTAGCGGGTATACTAGCTCCTACGAGCAGTACTTC. It specifies CASSLGTSGYTSSYEQYF.